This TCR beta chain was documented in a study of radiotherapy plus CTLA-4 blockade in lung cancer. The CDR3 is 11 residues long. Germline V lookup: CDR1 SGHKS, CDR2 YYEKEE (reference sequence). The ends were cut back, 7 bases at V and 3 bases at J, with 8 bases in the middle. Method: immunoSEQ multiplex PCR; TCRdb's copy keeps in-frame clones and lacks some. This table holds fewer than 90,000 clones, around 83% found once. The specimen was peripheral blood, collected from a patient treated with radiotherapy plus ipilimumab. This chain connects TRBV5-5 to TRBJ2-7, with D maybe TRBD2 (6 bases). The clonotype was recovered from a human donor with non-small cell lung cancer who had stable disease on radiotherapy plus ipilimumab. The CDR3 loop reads CASGGYYEQYF. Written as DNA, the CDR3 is TGTGCCAGCGGGGGGTACTACGAGCAGTACTTC. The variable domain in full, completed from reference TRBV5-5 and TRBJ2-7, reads DAGVTQSPTHLIKTRGQQVTLRCSPISGHKSVSWYQQVLGQGPQFIFQYYEKEERGRGNFPDRFSARQFPNYSSELNVNALLLGDSALYLCASGGYYEQYFGPGTRLTVT.